This T cell receptor beta chain was documented in a study of blood T cells in healthy people across ages. The ends were cut back, 7 bases at V and 5 bases at J, with 15 bases in the middle. This CDR3 region has 14 residues. Germline V lookup: CDR1 SNHLY, CDR2 FYNNEI. Then a second PCR, running about 6 to 11 cycles, was carried out with a sample-barcoded 5' primer and a J-beta primer mix. Each CDR3 protein is one row after TCRdb ran MiXCR on the 5' RACE reads. Among roughly 800,000 distinct CDR3 sequences listed, 58% were seen once. The sequence was obtained from a man aged 25-45 years in good health. The gene calls are TRBV2 and TRBJ2-1; D call uncertain. The sample taken for sequencing was blood. In DNA form, the CDR3 reads TGTGCCAGCAAGGGCAGTTTGACCGACAATGAGCAGTTCTTC. Protein sequence: CASKGSLTDNEQFF.